This T cell receptor beta chain is drawn from a study of blood T cells in healthy people across ages. Points from the study as a whole: There were more naive CD4+ cells and higher diversity in long-lived donors than in aged donors.

V shed 4 bases, J shed 0 bases, and the junction held 8 bases outside the gene matches. The germline CDR1 and CDR2 sequences are SGDLS and YYNGEE. CDR3 length: 17 amino acids. Per-sample yields of isolated PBMCs were at least 6 million. The second PCR ran about 6 to 12 cycles with a sample-barcoded 5' primer and J-beta primers. MiXCR was run by TCRdb on the 5' RACE reads, yielding one entry per CDR3 protein. Of some 1.7 million distinct CDR3 sequences in the sample, roughly 28% are singletons; the top ten hold more than 6%. This clonotype was seen a handful of times. Its specificity is unknown. Sequenced sample: blood. The source of this sequence is a woman between 25 and 40 years old in good health. The V gene is TRBV9, the J gene TRBJ1-4, with 8 bases lining up with TRBD1. Here the CDR3 DNA reads TGTGCCAGCAGCACGAGGACAGGGCTTACAACTAATGAAAAACTGTTTTTT. It encodes CASSTRTGLTTNEKLFF.